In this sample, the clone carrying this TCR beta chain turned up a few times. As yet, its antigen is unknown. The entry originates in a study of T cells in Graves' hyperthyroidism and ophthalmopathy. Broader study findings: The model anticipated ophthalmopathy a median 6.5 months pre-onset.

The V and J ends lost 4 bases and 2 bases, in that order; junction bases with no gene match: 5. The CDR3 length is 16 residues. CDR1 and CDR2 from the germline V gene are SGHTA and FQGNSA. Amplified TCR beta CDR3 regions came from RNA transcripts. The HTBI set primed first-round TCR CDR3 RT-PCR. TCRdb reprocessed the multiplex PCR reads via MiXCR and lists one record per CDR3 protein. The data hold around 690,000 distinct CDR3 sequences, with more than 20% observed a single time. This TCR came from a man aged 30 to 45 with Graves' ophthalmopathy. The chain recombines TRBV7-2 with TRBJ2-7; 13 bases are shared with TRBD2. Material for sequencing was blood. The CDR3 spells CASSSVGLAGTYEQYF. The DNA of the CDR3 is TGTGCCAGCAGCTCTGTGGGACTAGCGGGGACCTACGAGCAGTACTTC.